This T cell receptor beta chain came from a study of shared clonotypes between healthy human individuals. The overall study: Donors had three CD4 naive, three CD4 memory, two CD8 naive and one CD8 memory plate apiece.

Per the germline V gene, CDR1 is SGHTA and CDR2 is FQGTGA. V dropped 5 bases and J dropped 4; count of bases not matched to a gene: 9. The length of the CDR3 is 16 residues. Nashville, Tennessee was home to all donors, who were Caucasian adults. Naive CD4+ cells were CD45RA-selected; the remaining cells were memory. Libraries were prepared by immunoSEQ multiplex PCR; TCRdb keeps only in-frame clonotypes and omits some of them. The data contain about 360,000 clones, around 67% of them singletons. As concerns this clone: The antigen remains undetermined.

Overall study results and limits: The sharing of 5% to 5.5% of naive CD4 clonotypes was seen across a handful of donors.

Input material: memory CD4+ T cells sorted from blood. The subset here: CD45RA-negative fraction. The source of this sequence is a man between 25 and 39 years old in good health. This chain joins TRBV7-3 and TRBJ2-1; 9 bases align to TRBD2. In DNA form, the CDR3 reads TGTGCCAGCAGCACCCCGACTAGCGGTCAATACAATGAGCAGTTCTTC. Its translation is CASSTPTSGQYNEQFF. The full variable domain, in which reference TRBV7-3 and TRBJ2-1 provide the parts outside the CDR3, is GAGVSQTPSNKVTEKGKYVELRCDPISGHTALYWYRQSLGQGPEFLIYFQGTGAADDSGLPNDRFFAVRPEGSVSTLKIQRTERGDSAVYLCASSTPTSGQYNEQFFGPGTRLTVL.